The 30 T cell receptor beta chains below were found in one sample sequenced in a study of neurological immune-mediated disorders. TCRdb reprocessed the 5' RACE reads via MiXCR and lists one record per CDR3 protein. The sample records about 46,000 distinct CDR3 sequences, under 2% being singletons. Sequencing was carried out using PBMCs. Every receptor here comes from a woman aged 40 to 50 with multiple sclerosis.

The sample holds many counts of this clonotype. The J gene is TRBJ2-3, the V gene TRBV7-2, with 12 bases lining up with TRBD2. Per the germline V gene, CDR1 is SGHTA and CDR2 is FQGNSA. The CDR3 sequence is 16 residues long. V lost 5 bases, J lost 2 bases, and 5 bases stayed unmatched. The CDR3 region is CASSRGLAGPTDTQYF. The CDR3 nucleotides read TGTGCCAGCAGCCGTGGACTAGCGGGGCCCACAGATACGCAGTATTTT.

This clonotype was observed at least ten times. This chain uses TRBV20-1 with TRBJ1-5; D call uncertain. With 6 bases removed from V and 6 bases from J, the gap between germline ends came to 12 bases. Germline CDR1 reads DFQATT; CDR2 reads SNEGSKA (reference sequence). The CDR3 totals 12 residues. The CDR3 spells CSALDGVQPQHF. The CDR3, as DNA: TGCAGTGCCCTTGACGGAGTTCAGCCCCAGCATTTT.

This clonotype was seen many times. The chain uses TRBV12-5 and TRBJ2-5; D is unresolved. V was clipped by 5 bases and J by 4 bases, with 11 bases between them. The germline V gene encodes CDR1 LGHNT and CDR2 FRNRAP. The CDR3 runs 13 residues. CDR3: CASGPEAGETQYF. CDR3 DNA sequence: TGTGCTAGTGGTCCCGAAGCAGGAGAGACCCAGTACTTC. Full variable domain (remainder filled in from reference TRBV12-5 and TRBJ2-5): DARVTQTPRHKVTEMGQEVTMRCQPILGHNTVFWYRQTMMQGLELLAYFRNRAPLDDSGMPKDRFSAEMPDATLATLKIQPSEPRDSAVYFCASGPEAGETQYFGPGTRLLVL.

This clonotype was counted ten times or more. The chain recombines TRBV29-1 with TRBJ2-3, with D unclear. Per germline, CDR1 SQVTM and CDR2 ANQGSEA. CDR3 length equals 13 residues. V dropped 0 bases and J dropped 2 bases, with 6 bases sitting between them. The CDR3 loop reads CSVEEQPTDTQYF. The CDR3 nucleotides read TGCAGCGTTGAAGAGCAGCCCACAGATACGCAGTATTTT.

This clonotype showed up many times. The CDR3 sequence: CSAKSRNSNQPQHF. The CDR3 nucleotides are TGCAGCGCGAAGTCCCGGAATAGCAATCAGCCCCAGCATTTT. The chain carries TRBV20-1 and TRBJ1-5; D not certain. CDR1 and CDR2 from the germline V gene are DFQATT and SNEGSKA (reference sequence). This CDR3 has 14 amino acids.

In its sample, this clonotype was seen many times. This sequence joins TRBV27 and TRBJ2-7; perhaps TRBD2 as D (6 bases). Germline CDR1 is MNHEY and CDR2 is SMNVEV (reference sequence). The CDR3 is 15 amino acids. V was trimmed by 0 bases and J by 3 bases, leaving 12 bases between them. The CDR3 DNA reads TGTGCCAGCAGTTTATCCTTTGGAGGGGACTACGAGCAGTACTTC. The encoded protein is CASSLSFGGDYEQYF.

This clonotype was seen many times. The rearrangement uses TRBV29-1 and TRBJ1-2, with D hard to call. Germline lookup yields CDR1 SQVTM and CDR2 ANQGSEA. The CDR3 contains 11 residues. Trimming pared 8 bases from V and 8 bases from J, leaving 15 bases between. CDR3 protein: CSSTYMSGYTF. The CDR3 coding sequence is TGCAGCTCAACTTACATGAGCGGCTACACCTTC.

As for this clonotype: One end of the junction is discordant with germline, which a read error may explain. V usage is TRBV18 and J usage is TRBJ1-6; 7 positions agree with TRBD1. Germline CDR1 and CDR2: KGHSH and LQKENI. The CDR3 runs to 16 residues. The CDR3: CASSPMDRTLDSPLNF. CDR3 sequence (DNA): TGTGCCAGCTCACCCATGGACAGGACATTGGATTCACCCCTCAACTTT.

This clonotype was recorded at least ten times. CDR3 sequence reads: CASSLAGSKNIQYF. The CDR3 nucleotides read TGTGCCAGCAGCTTAGCAGGATCCAAAAACATTCAGTACTTC. The rearrangement joins TRBV11-2 to TRBJ2-4, with D unresolved. The CDR3 consists of 14 residues. V was cut by 1 base and J by 2 bases, with 6 bases left in between. The V gene's germline CDR1 is SGHAT and CDR2 FQNNGV.

This clonotype was detected ten times or more. This sequence joins TRBV7-6 and TRBJ2-7, with D uncertain. In germline, CDR1 is SGHVS, CDR2 FNYEAQ. V dropped 2 bases and J dropped 0 bases, with 5 bases sitting between them. The CDR3 runs 13 residues. CDR3 sequence (DNA): TGTGCCAGCAGCTTATACCCCTCCTACGAGCAGTACTTC. This gives the protein CASSLYPSYEQYF.

This clonotype was detected ten times or more. The chain uses TRBV18 and TRBJ1-1; 7 bases fit TRBD1. Germline V CDR1 and CDR2: KGHSH, LQKENI. The CDR3 sequence is 15 residues long. After removal of 2 bases from V and 1 base from J, the junction contained 4 bases not matched to a gene. The CDR3 region is CASSPDRVANTEAFF. DNA of the CDR3: TGTGCCAGCTCACCAGACAGGGTGGCGAACACTGAAGCTTTCTTT.

This clonotype showed up many times. V is TRBV5-1 and J is TRBJ2-2; TRBD2 matches 10 bases. J lost 2 bases, V lost 1 base, and 5 bases had no gene match. The CDR3 sequence is 17 residues long. Germline assignment: CDR1 SGHRS and CDR2 YFSETQ. DNA for the CDR3: TGCGCCAGCAGCTTGCCTAGCGGGGGCGGAAACACCGGGGAGCTGTTTTTT. This codes for CASSLPSGGGNTGELFF.

The rearrangement uses TRBV7-6 and TRBJ2-1; tentative D call: TRBD2 (7 bases). This CDR3 spans 14 amino acids. Trimming cost V 0 bases and J 7 bases, with 10 bases left between them. Per germline, CDR1 SGHVS and CDR2 FNYEAQ. Here the CDR3 reads CASSLAGGLNEQFF. DNA of the CDR3: TGTGCCAGCAGCTTAGCGGGGGGGCTAAATGAGCAGTTCTTC.

This clonotype has ten or more counts. This chain joins TRBV9 and TRBJ2-3; D may be TRBD1 (6 bases). Germline V gene sequence: CDR1 SGDLS, CDR2 YYNGEE. V lost 4 bases to trimming and J lost 0 bases, with 9 bases between them. This CDR3 has 14 residues. DNA for the CDR3: TGTGCCAGCAGCTGGGGGCTTAGCACAGATACGCAGTATTTT. Translation: CASSWGLSTDTQYF.

There are a few counts of this clonotype. Possible read error: a much larger clone is one base away. The CDR3 sequence is CASSQGQGNTGELFF. In DNA, the CDR3 is TGTGCCAGCAGCCAGGGACAGGGGAACACCGGGGAGCTGTTTTTT. This chain connects TRBV7-9 to TRBJ2-2; TRBD1 matches 9 bases. V shed 5 bases, J shed 1 base, and the junction held 2 bases outside the gene matches. The CDR3 is 15 amino acids. Germline assignment: CDR1 SEHNR and CDR2 FQNEAQ (reference sequence).

There are many counts of this clonotype. The chain combines TRBV18 with TRBJ2-3; 9 bases fit TRBD2. V was pared by 2 bases and J by 9 bases, with 9 bases of the junction left unmatched. The CDR3 is made up of 15 amino acids. Germline V gene sequence: CDR1 KGHSH, CDR2 LQKENI. The CDR3 is CASSPGLGLAFTQYF. In nucleotides, the CDR3 is TGTGCCAGCTCACCAGGACTAGGACTAGCGTTCACGCAGTATTTT.

This clonotype came up many times. The V call is TRBV5-1, the J call TRBJ2-1; D possibly corresponds to TRBD1 (6 bases). V lost 1 base and J lost 2, with 10 bases in between. CDR3 length: 15 amino acids. Germline V gives CDR1 SGHRS, CDR2 YFSETQ. The CDR3 DNA reads as TGCGCCAGCAGCTTGCCAGGGGACCCCTACAATGAGCAGTTCTTC. It yields the protein CASSLPGDPYNEQFF.

In its sample, this clonotype was seen many times. In nucleotides, the CDR3 is TGTGCCAGCAGCTCATGGACACTAGCCACTGAAGCTTTCTTT. Translation gives CASSSWTLATEAFF. The chain couples TRBV11-2 to TRBJ1-1, with D possibly being TRBD1 (5 bases). CDR1 and CDR2 from the germline V gene are SGHAT and FQNNGV. This CDR3 has 14 residues. Trimming left V 4 bases short and J 4 bases short, with 13 bases between.

This clonotype was detected ten times or more. V is TRBV7-8 and J is TRBJ2-2, with 7 bases identical to TRBD1. Germline loops: CDR1 SGHVS, CDR2 FQNEAQ. The CDR3 totals 15 residues. Trimming took 2 bases from V and 0 from J; bases not matched to a gene: 0. The CDR3 region has the DNA TGTGCCAGCAGCTTAAGGGGGCCGAACACCGGGGAGCTGTTTTTT. Encoded protein: CASSLRGPNTGELFF.

This clonotype was picked up many times. This chain connects TRBV11-1 to TRBJ2-7; D is unclear. CDR3 length: 14 amino acids. V gave up 1 base and J gave up 6 bases, with 13 bases separating them. Germline V CDR1 and CDR2: SGHAT, FQDESV (reference sequence). The CDR3 sequence is CASSLGVNSIEQYF. The CDR3 DNA follows: TGTGCCAGCAGCTTAGGGGTGAATTCGATCGAGCAGTACTTC. Filled out from reference TRBV11-1 and TRBJ2-7, the complete variable domain reads EAEVAQSPRYKITEKSQAVAFWCDPISGHATLYWYRQILGQGPELLVQFQDESVVDDSQLPKDRFSAERLKGVDSTLKIQPAELGDSAMYLCASSLGVNSIEQYFGPGTRLTVT.

This clonotype was observed many times. V and J are TRBV5-1 and TRBJ2-2; D is uncertain. Germline V gene sequence: CDR1 SGHRS, CDR2 YFSETQ. The CDR3 contains 13 residues. Trimming cost V 3 bases and J 2 bases, with 5 bases left between them. CDR3 sequence (DNA): TGCGCCAGCAGCTCCTCAAACACCGGGGAGCTGTTTTTT. This sequence encodes CASSSSNTGELFF.

This clonotype was detected ten times or more. This rearrangement joins TRBV5-6 to TRBJ1-1; D is unclear. The CDR3 consists of 15 residues. Germline CDR1 SGHDT, CDR2 YYEEEE. Between the trimmed V and J ends, which lost 5 bases and 1 base, there was a span of 15 bases. The CDR3 DNA is TGTGCCAGCAGGCGGGCGGGCATCCCGAACACTGAAGCTTTCTTT. Its translation is CASRRAGIPNTEAFF.

This clonotype was recorded at least ten times. The chain couples TRBV9 to TRBJ1-5, with TRBD1 identical over 7 bases. This CDR3 is built from 15 residues. Per germline, CDR1 SGDLS and CDR2 YYNGEE. V shed 2 bases, J shed 6 bases, and the junction held 8 bases outside the gene matches. The CDR3 is CASSVSGGHGQPQHF. DNA of the CDR3: TGTGCCAGCAGCGTGTCAGGGGGGCATGGTCAGCCCCAGCATTTT.

This clonotype has at least ten counts. The genes are TRBV5-1 and TRBJ2-1; tentatively, D is TRBD2 (6 bases). The CDR3 loop spans 14 amino acids. V gave up 1 base and J gave up 7 bases, with 12 bases separating them. CDR1 and CDR2 (germline): SGHRS, YFSETQ. The CDR3 loop reads CASSLTSLSNEQFF. CDR3 nucleotide sequence: TGCGCCAGCAGCTTGACTAGCTTGTCGAATGAGCAGTTCTTC.

This clonotype was observed at least ten times. V gene TRBV20-1 combines with J gene TRBJ1-5; 7 bases are shared with TRBD1. J lost 0 bases, V lost 5 bases, and 7 bases had no gene match. The CDR3 spans 15 residues. In germline, CDR1 is DFQATT, CDR2 SNEGSKA (reference sequence). This CDR3 is CSAGRQGHSNQPQHF. The CDR3, as DNA: TGCAGTGCTGGACGACAGGGCCATAGCAATCAGCCCCAGCATTTT.

This clonotype came up many times. The genes are TRBV10-3 and TRBJ1-3, with 7 bases matching TRBD1. The V gene's germline CDR1 is ENHRY and CDR2 SYGVKD. CDR3 size: 15 residues. J lost 8 bases, V lost 0 bases, and 7 bases had no gene match. CDR3 sequence (DNA): TGTGCCATCAGTGAGTCGGGACAGCAAGGAGACACCATATATTTT. Translated, it gives CAISESGQQGDTIYF.

The chain carries TRBV20-1 and TRBJ2-1, with 10 bases that match TRBD2. The V and J ends lost 0 bases and 2 bases, in that order; junction bases with no gene match: 4. There are 16 residues in the CDR3. CDR1 DFQATT and CDR2 SNEGSKA come from the germline V gene (reference sequence). The CDR3 DNA is TGCAGTGCTAGAGATGGGACTAGCGCGACCTACAATGAGCAGTTCTTC. This gives the protein CSARDGTSATYNEQFF.

This clonotype has ten or more counts. V and J are TRBV5-1 and TRBJ1-5, with a possible D match to TRBD1 (6 bases). The CDR3 spans 14 residues. Deletions cut 7 bases from V and 3 bases from J, with 14 bases between. Germline V CDR1 and CDR2: SGHRS, YFSETQ. This CDR3 reads CASSLDSFNQPQHF. The DNA for the CDR3 is TGCGCCAGCTCCTTGGACAGTTTCAATCAGCCCCAGCATTTT.

This clonotype was found many times. This chain joins TRBV5-1 and TRBJ1-2; possible D gene TRBD1, 6 bases. CDR1 is SGHRS and CDR2 is YFSETQ in the germline V gene. The V gene lost 3 bases and the J gene lost 6 bases, with 18 bases spanning the gap. The CDR3 has 15 amino acids. Here the CDR3 DNA reads TGCGCCAGCAGCTGGGGGGCGCCGGATAGGGATGGCTACACCTTC. This gives the protein CASSWGAPDRDGYTF.

This clonotype was counted ten times or more. V and J are TRBV9 and TRBJ2-3; D may be TRBD2 (6 bases). Germline values: CDR1 SGDLS, CDR2 YYNGEE. Trimming stripped 0 bases from V and 7 bases from J, with 15 bases between. This CDR3 comprises 15 residues. The DNA for the CDR3 is TGTGCCAGCAGCGTAGATGGCGGGGTAGCTTATACGCAGTATTTT. Its translation is CASSVDGGVAYTQYF.